Given below is one T cell receptor beta chain in context. The antigen is not known. Once extracted for a subset, genomic DNA was divided evenly among several immunoSEQ plates. Profiled with immunoSEQ multiplex PCR; TCRdb holds only in-frame clones, not every one. The sample has approximately 2,000,000 clones; approximately 92% are singletons. These data belong to a study of shared clonotypes between healthy human individuals. Background on the study: Researchers assigned three CD4 naive, three CD4 memory, two CD8 naive and one CD8 memory plate to each donor.

Terminally differentiated effector memory CD45RA+ cells were excluded from the naive CD8 cells, which were CD45RO-negative and positively selected for CCR7. The CDR3 runs to 14 residues. Trimming at V came to 2 bases and at J to 1 base, leaving 2 bases not matched to a gene. Germline V gene sequence: CDR1 MNHNY, CDR2 SVGAGI (reference sequence). Study-wide results and limits: An anticipated effect of sequencing depth on clonotype sharing among donors was recognized. Larger richness was generally estimated for naive than memory subsets.

J is TRBJ2-7 and V is TRBV6-6; the match to TRBD2 covers 7 bases. Sequenced sample: naive CD8+ T cells from PBMCs. The sequence was obtained from a man aged 18 to 30 in good health. Some clones in this sample may be carry-over from other donors' samples. CDR3 protein: CASSYGGDSYEQYF. CDR3 DNA: TGTGCCAGCAGTTACGGGGGGGATTCCTACGAGCAGTACTTC.